This T cell receptor (beta chain) was found in a study of early T cells in non-severe SARS-CoV-2 infection. Study information: Bulk RNA isolated from unsorted whole blood underwent sequencing; chains were not paired. Study-level points and caveats: In VDJdb matching, anti-spike CD8 responses were favored while private and CD4 specificities went missing.

V was clipped by 7 bases and J by 7 bases; unmatched bases: 6. This CDR3 has 13 amino acids. Germline V gives CDR1 SQVTM, CDR2 ANQGSEA. On this clonotype itself: Its antigen is unknown.

MiXCR, run by TCRdb on the 5' RACE reads, gives a single entry per CDR3 protein. Of under 35,000 distinct CDR3 sequences listed, 5% to 5.5% are singletons. The TCR sequence derives from an adult who was a healthcare worker with PCR-confirmed SARS-CoV-2 infection or an uninfected control (not recorded which). V usage is TRBV29-1 and J usage is TRBJ2-1; 11 bases are shared with TRBD2. Sequenced: whole blood. The CDR3 protein is CSGISGRGNEQFF. The CDR3 DNA is TGCAGCGGCATTAGCGGGAGGGGAAATGAGCAGTTCTTC.